The present entry profiles one TCR beta chain with its context. Its antigen is not yet known. Base qualities are not at hand, and no much larger clone is one base apart. The data belong to a study of shared clonotypes between healthy human individuals (dated by TCRdb to the early 2020s). Notes on the research overall: Three men and two women, aged 18 to 49 years, made up the cohort. For each donor, CD4 naive and CD4 memory were each run on three plates, CD8 naive on two plates, and CD8 memory on one plate. Blood TCR repertoires of five healthy adults were deeply sequenced to estimate repertoire size and the extent of clonotype sharing between individuals. To increase sequencing depth and limit assay-specific biases, different laboratories used diverse techniques to prepare libraries and sequence TCR repertoires. Leukapheresis yielded between about 0.94 and 9 billion PBMCs per donor. Study-wide conclusions, independent of this receptor: Even with the large sequencing depth, rarefaction of the sorted-subset datasets indicated that sequencing was incomplete. Sharing across several donors was observed for approximately 4.6% of naive CD4, 3% to 3.5% of naive CD8, roughly 2.4% of memory CD4, and about 0.4% of memory CD8 clonotypes. Larger estimated clonotype richness was generally found for naive subsets than for memory subsets. Pairwise subsampling led to the expectation that sequencing depth would affect the degree of clonotype sharing among donors. Clonotypes shared by all four sorted-subset donors showed higher generation probabilities than non-shared clonotypes. The small number of donors limited the genetic and exposure-history diversity represented. Only blood was sampled, and tissue TCR repertoires likely differ from those in blood.

CD8 naive samples consisted of CD45RO-negative cells that were positively selected for CCR7, yielding a CD45RA+CCR7+ population without TemRA cells. The donors were healthy, HIV-negative adults who had no recently reported acute infections or vaccinations. All donors were Caucasian adults living in Nashville, Tennessee, USA. Blood was collected by leukapheresis, and PBMCs were isolated by Ficoll-Histopaque density gradient centrifugation and then cryopreserved in liquid nitrogen vapor phase. Analytical flow cytometry was used to check the purity and quantity of every magnetically sorted T cell population. From each sorted fraction, genomic DNA was isolated and quantified by UV absorbance on a Nanodrop 2000c. The germline V gene (reference sequence) yields LNHDA for CDR1 and SQIVND for CDR2. Germline trimming: 5 bases from V, 4 bases from J; junction bases outside gene matches: 10. Spanning cysteine to phenylalanine, the CDR3 consists of 15 amino acids. CDR3 DNA only is kept here, 45 bases in frame from base 1.

Using the deep immunoSEQ assay, multiplex PCR amplified TCR CDR3 regions from genomic DNA. Extracted genomic DNA from each cell subset was distributed evenly across all wells of several immunoSEQ 96-well plates, and each plate was treated as a replicate. Each replicate PCR for sorted subsets received around 200 ng genomic DNA, equal to roughly 30,000 T cell genomes. Purified libraries were measured with a Qubit 3.0 fluorometer, size-checked on a Bioanalyzer 2100, and measured again with the KAPA Library Quantification kit. A separate single-read 150-cycle Illumina NextSeq 550 flow cell was used to sequence each immunoSEQ 96-well plate. Per the original workflow: The immunoSEQ output contained only junctional sequences without quality scores, so filtering could not match that applied to full-length reads. Sequences were annotated with PyIR, a Python wrapper for IgBLAST v1.9, using IMGT germline references to assign V/J genes and CDR3. Reads were removed for weak V/J assignments (E-value above 1e-6), missing CDR3, stop codons, out-of-frame junctions, or ambiguous translated residues. V3J clonotypes were defined by identical inferred V gene, J gene, and CDR3 amino acid sequence. Percentage overlap between repertoires was computed as shared unique clonotypes divided by the size of the smaller repertoire. Richness of each repertoire was evaluated using RTK rarefaction, the Chao1 estimator, and Recon v2.1 estimates of unobserved clonotypes. Generation probabilities were computed with OLGA for all TCRbeta clonotypes obtained by the gDNA method from several donors. The table comes from immuneACCESS by way of TCRdb, which keeps in-frame sequences with V and J called. Part of the clones is missing from these tables; in studies checked, under half for an unresolved V gene and the rest for unknown reasons. The V and J calls and clone size are taken from that table; D and trimming were inferred from the DNA. This sample lists fewer than 850,000 clones; 96% were detected once. The ten most abundant clones make up less than 0.3% of the sample.

Recombination connected TRBV19 to TRBJ2-7, and 8 bases in between align with TRBD1. The receptor was derived from a young man in good health. Sequenced material: naive CD8+ T cells sorted from blood. Explained via the paper, the cell subset or site label denotes: CD45RA+CCR7+. The base sequence is TGTGCCAGTAGTGCTTCCGGGACAGGACTATACGAGCAGTACTTC. The translation is CASSASGTGLYEQYF. Outside the CDR3, residues come from the reference TRBV19 and TRBJ2-7 proteins, so the full variable domain is: DGGITQSPKYLFRKEGQNVTLSCEQNLNHDAMYWYRQDPGQGLRLIYYSQIVNDFQKGDIAEGYSVSREKKESFPLTVTSAQKNPTAFYLCASSASGTGLYEQYFGPGTRLTVT.